One T cell receptor (beta chain) is described in this entry. Its antigen is not identified. This record belongs to a study of T cell responses to AZD1222 COVID-19 vaccine. Only in-frame clones appear in the TCRdb table, and some are missing; sequencing was by immunoSEQ multiplex PCR. Of around 150,000 clones in the sample, approximately 90% were seen once. General observations from the study: After the peak T cell response, and only then, were repertoires sampled. A mostly white British donor set with more females was recruited, and clonal diversity was possibly underestimated.

V was shortened by 6 bases and J by 3 bases, with 12 bases between the two germline ends. The CDR3 extends over 13 amino acids. Per germline, CDR1 SNHLY and CDR2 FYNNEI. The sequence was collected from an adult in good health. The sequences come from peripheral blood, collected on day 0 of AZD1222 vaccination. The chain has TRBV2 and TRBJ2-7, with D perhaps matching TRBD1 or TRBD2 (5 bases each). CDR3 coding DNA: TGTGCCAGCAGCGGGGTGGGGCTCTACGAGCAGTACTTC. It translates to CASSGVGLYEQYF.